The present entry profiles one TCR beta chain with its context. This entry belongs to a study of T cells in Graves' hyperthyroidism and ophthalmopathy. CDR1 is SQVTM and CDR2 is ANQGSEA in the germline V gene. V lost 4 bases and J 4 bases, leaving 16 bases between the germline ends. The CDR3 runs 14 residues. Researchers amplified the TCR beta CDR3 regions from RNA transcripts. RT-PCR in the first round (using the HTBI primer set) targeted the TCR CDR3. TCRdb re-analysed the multiplex PCR reads in MiXCR, keeping a single row per CDR3 protein. The repertoire has fewer than 200,000 distinct CDR3 sequences, about 18% of them found once; the top ten carry roughly 30%.

Sequenced input: blood. This sequence originates from a woman aged 45-65 years with Graves' hyperthyroidism. The V call is TRBV29-1, the J call TRBJ2-5, with D perhaps TRBD2 (7 bases). Here the CDR3 DNA reads TGCAGCGTTGGGAGGGGGGGTCGGGGAGAGACCCAGTACTTC. Protein sequence: CSVGRGGRGETQYF.